Listed below are T cell receptor beta chains from one sample, sequenced in a study of vaccination and CD4 T cells after COVID-19. These receptors have no known antigen. One entry per CDR3 protein results from TCRdb running MiXCR on the PCR reads. The sample includes fewer than 20,000 distinct CDR3 sequences, about half of them seen just once. Sequenced material: CD4+ T cells from blood, cultured in vitro. All receptors come from a human donor who had recovered from COVID-19. The CDR3 runs from the conserved cysteine through the conserved F or W. Fields, in order: D gene, J gene, V gene, clone size, CDR3 protein, CDR3 DNA. A D gene is named only where the DNA matches it firmly. Where a row states a size, it is once, few, many or the class of an expanded clone; other rows omit it.

- | TRBJ2-2 | TRBV11-3 | few | CASSLNTGELFF | TGTGCCAGCAGCTTAAATACCGGGGAGCTGTTTTTT
- | TRBJ2-3 | TRBV11-3 | few | CASSFQGTDTQYF | TGTGCCAGCAGCTTTCAGGGAACAGATACGCAGTATTTT
- | TRBJ2-5 | TRBV7-2 | - | CASSLGSGQETQYF | TGTGCCAGCAGCTTAGGATCGGGGCAAGAGACCCAGTACTTC
- | TRBJ2-3 | TRBV6-1 | few | CASRDLYSDTQYF | TGTGCCAGCCGAGACCTATATTCAGATACGCAGTATTTT
- | TRBJ1-5 | TRBV28 | - | CASLGKLEPQHF | TGTGCCAGCCTAGGAAAGCTGGAGCCCCAGCATTTT
- | TRBJ2-5 | TRBV25-1 | few | CASSRVASETQYF | TGTGCCAGCAGTCGGGTCGCTAGTGAGACCCAGTACTTC
TRBD1 | TRBJ1-5 | TRBV28 | - | CASSLPGTGQPQHF | TGTGCCAGCAGTTTACCCGGGACAGGGCAGCCCCAGCATTTT
- | TRBJ2-7 | TRBV7-2 | - | CASSLRSYEQYF | TGTGCCAGCAGCCTACGCTCCTACGAGCAGTACTTC
- | TRBJ1-5 | TRBV6-1 | - | CASSEARTGRAQPQHF | TGTGCCAGCAGTGAAGCAAGGACCGGGCGGGCTCAGCCCCAGCATTTT
- | TRBJ2-3 | TRBV11-2 | - | CASSPDSTDTQYF | TGTGCCAGCAGCCCTGACAGCACAGATACGCAGTATTTT